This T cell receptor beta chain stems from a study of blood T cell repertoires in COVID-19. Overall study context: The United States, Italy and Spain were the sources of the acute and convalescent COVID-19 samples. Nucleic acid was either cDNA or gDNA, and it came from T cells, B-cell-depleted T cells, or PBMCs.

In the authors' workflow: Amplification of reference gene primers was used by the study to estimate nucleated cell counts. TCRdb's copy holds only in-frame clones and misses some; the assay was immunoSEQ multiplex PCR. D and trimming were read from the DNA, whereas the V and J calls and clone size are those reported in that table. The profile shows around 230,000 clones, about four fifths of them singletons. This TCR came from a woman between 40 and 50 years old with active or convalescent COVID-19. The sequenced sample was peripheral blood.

Here the CDR3 reads CASSESTQTTEAFF. DNA for the CDR3: TGTGCCAGCAGTGAATCTACACAGACCACTGAAGCTTTCTTT. The chain carries TRBV2 and TRBJ1-1; D is undetermined. The CDR3 consists of 14 residues. The germline V and J ends were trimmed by 2 bases and 4 bases, with 11 bases remaining between them. From germline, CDR1 is SNHLY and CDR2 FYNNEI.